The source of this T cell receptor beta chain is a study of naive and memory T cell subsets. General study points: This RNA-based method may be sensitive to activation-related transcript changes.

Four PCR rounds used nested alpha and beta constant region primers plus the SP2 primer. Blood and skin TCR RNA was reverse transcribed with alpha and beta constant primers. TCRdb re-derived calls from the UMI-ligation and nested PCR reads in MiXCR, one entry per CDR3 protein. The table lists about 26,000 distinct CDR3 sequences, around 5% of them singletons. This clonotype came up many times. Antigen: not known. Just one base apart from a much larger clone, this may be a read error. TCR cDNA received a 3' ligated oligonucleotide that carried a UMI. Whole-blood samples were 2.5 to 3 ml of peripheral blood from healthy adult volunteers. Reverse transcription used DNase-treated unsorted total RNA, aiming for roughly 1 to 1000 ng. J gave up 3 bases and V 4 bases, and 5 bases lay outside the gene matches. The CDR3 is made up of 17 amino acids. Germline V gives CDR1 SGHTA, CDR2 FQGNSA.

The receptor was derived from an adult in good health. The chain employs TRBV7-2 and TRBJ2-1; 14 positions match TRBD2. The sample was blood. CDR3 in amino acids: CASSSGLAGAGYNEQFF. The CDR3 DNA sequence: TGTGCCAGCAGCTCGGGACTAGCGGGAGCGGGCTACAATGAGCAGTTCTTC.